This TCR beta chain was sequenced in a study of shared clonotypes between healthy human individuals (dated by TCRdb to the early 2020s). Background on the whole study: The cohort included a few men and a couple of women between 18 and 49 years of age. For each donor, CD4 naive and CD4 memory were each run on three plates, CD8 naive on two plates, and CD8 memory on one plate. Blood TCR repertoires of about five healthy adults were deeply sequenced to estimate repertoire size and the extent of clonotype sharing between individuals. To increase sequencing depth and limit assay-specific biases, different laboratories used diverse techniques to prepare libraries and sequence TCR repertoires. Each donor's leukapheresis produced roughly between roughly 0.9 and 8.9 billion PBMCs.

Using the deep immunoSEQ assay, TCR CDR3 regions were amplified from genomic DNA by multiplex PCR. Extracted genomic DNA from each cell subset was distributed evenly across all wells of several immunoSEQ 96-well plates, and each plate was treated as a replicate. Each replicate PCR for sorted subsets received around 200 ng genomic DNA, equal to tens of thousands of T cell genomes. Purified libraries were quantified with a Qubit 3.0 fluorometer, sized on a Bioanalyzer 2100, and re-quantified with the KAPA Library Quantification kit. A separate single-read 150-cycle Illumina NextSeq 550 flow cell was used to sequence each immunoSEQ 96-well plate. The authors' analysis ran thus. The immunoSEQ output contained only junctional sequences without quality scores, so filtering could not match that applied to full-length reads. Sequences were annotated with PyIR, a Python wrapper for IgBLAST v1.9, using IMGT germline references to assign V/J genes and CDR3. Reads were removed for weak V/J assignments (E-value above 1e-6), missing CDR3, stop codons, out-of-frame junctions, or ambiguous translated residues. V3J clonotypes were defined as sequences sharing the same inferred V gene, J gene, and CDR3 amino acid sequence. Percentage overlap between repertoires was calculated by dividing the number of shared unique clonotypes by the size of the smaller repertoire. Repertoire richness was assessed with RTK rarefaction, the Chao1 estimator, and Recon v2.1 estimates of unobserved clonotypes. Generation probabilities for all TCRbeta clonotypes obtained by the gDNA method from a few donors were computed using OLGA. The table comes from immuneACCESS by way of TCRdb, which keeps in-frame sequences with V and J called. Part of the clones is missing from these tables; in studies checked, under half for an unresolved V gene and the rest for unknown reasons. V and J calls and clone size are as listed in that table; D and trimming were resolved from the DNA. The sample data list 2 million to 2.5 million clones, and roughly 93% of these were observed just once. About 0.39% of the sample is taken by the ten largest.

From cysteine to phenylalanine, the CDR3 is 12 amino acids long. The retained sequence is limited to the CDR3, 36 bases, with the frame set at the first base. The junction carries 14 bases between V and J, which are trimmed by 2 bases and 10 bases respectively. Based on the germline V gene (reference sequence), the CDR1 and CDR2 sequences are GTSNPN and SVGIG. What the work shows at the level of the full study, not this receptor alone: Across a handful of donors, approximately 5% of naive CD4, roughly 3.5% of naive CD8, roughly 2.3% of memory CD4, and roughly 0.41% of memory CD8 clonotypes were shared. Compared with non-shared clonotypes, the clonotypes found in all four sorted-subset donors had higher generation probabilities. Rarefaction of sorted-subset datasets indicated incomplete sequencing despite the large sequencing depth. Because the study included a small number of donors, the genetic and exposure-history diversity represented was limited. Only blood was sampled, and tissue TCR repertoires likely differ from those in blood. Based on pairwise subsampling, the degree of clonotype sharing among donors was expected to be affected by sequencing depth. Naive subsets generally had larger estimated clonotype richness than memory subsets.

This clone appeared a few times. Its antigen target is currently unknown. No much larger clone is present one base from it, and per-base qualities are unavailable. Donors were healthy HIV-negative adults with no recently reported acute infections or vaccinations. All donors were Caucasian adults living in Nashville, Tennessee, USA. CD4+ T cells were enriched through magnetic negative selection, after which naive cells were positively selected on CD45RA and the remaining negative fraction served as the memory subset. After blood collection by leukapheresis, PBMCs were isolated using Ficoll-Histopaque density gradient centrifugation and then cryopreserved in the vapor phase of liquid nitrogen. Analytical flow cytometry was used to check the purity and quantity of every magnetically sorted T cell population. From each sorted fraction, genomic DNA was isolated and quantified by UV absorbance on a Nanodrop 2000c.

The sequenced sample consisted of naive CD4+ T cells from PBMCs. Interpreted using the paper, the cell subset or site label stands for: CD45RA+ positively selected. The TCR was taken from a man younger than 35 in good health. Some clones in this sample may be carry-over from other donors' samples. The V gene is TRBV30 and the J gene is TRBJ1-1; TRBD1 is possibly the D segment (6 matching bases). The DNA sequence is TGTGCCTGGAGTTTTGGACAGCTAATAGCTTTCTTT. It codes for CAWSFGQLIAFF.